This TCR beta chain was observed in a study of T cells in Graves' hyperthyroidism and ophthalmopathy. This CDR3 comprises 16 residues. Germline V CDR1 and CDR2: SEHNR, FQNEAQ (reference sequence). The V end lost 2 bases, the J end lost 0 bases, and 11 bases lay between the germline ends. This clonotype turned up a few times. From RNA transcripts, TCR beta CDR3 regions were amplified. During a first-round RT-PCR of the TCR CDR3, the HTBI primer set was used. TCRdb re-called the multiplex PCR reads with MiXCR, one entry per CDR3 protein. The sample yields approximately 620,000 distinct CDR3 sequences, about a sixth seen once. Out of around 10 ml of fresh peripheral blood came the PBMCs.

This sequence originates from a woman aged 40 to 50 with Graves' ophthalmopathy. The J gene is TRBJ2-4, the V gene TRBV7-9, with a tentative D call TRBD2 (5 bases). The sequenced sample consisted of blood. The CDR3, as DNA: TGTGCCAGCAGCTTATCCGGAGGCCTAGCCAAAAACATTCAGTACTTC. It codes for CASSLSGGLAKNIQYF.